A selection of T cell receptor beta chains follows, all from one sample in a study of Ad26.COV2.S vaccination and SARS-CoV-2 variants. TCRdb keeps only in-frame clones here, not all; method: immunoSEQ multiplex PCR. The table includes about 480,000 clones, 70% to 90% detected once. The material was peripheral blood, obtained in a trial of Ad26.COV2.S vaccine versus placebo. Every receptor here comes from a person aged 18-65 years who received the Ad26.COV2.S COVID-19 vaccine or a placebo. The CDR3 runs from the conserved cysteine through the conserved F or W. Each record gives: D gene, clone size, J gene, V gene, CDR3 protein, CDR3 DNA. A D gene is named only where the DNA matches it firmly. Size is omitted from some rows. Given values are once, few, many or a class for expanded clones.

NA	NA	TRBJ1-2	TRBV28	CASTRIPPSYTF	TGTGCCAGTACGCGTATTCCTCCAAGCTACACCTTC
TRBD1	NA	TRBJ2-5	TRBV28	CASNPRQGQGETQYF	TGTGCCAGCAACCCCAGACAGGGCCAAGGGGAGACCCAGTACTTC
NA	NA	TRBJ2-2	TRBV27	CASRSVVGGELFF	TGTGCCAGCAGATCTGTCGTTGGCGGGGAGCTGTTTTTT
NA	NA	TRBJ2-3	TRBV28	CASSILNGGDRAF	TGTGCCAGCAGTATATTGAATGGAGGAGATCGGGCCTTT
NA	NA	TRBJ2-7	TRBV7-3	CASSPSAGSYEQYF	TGTGCCAGCAGCCCTTCAGCGGGCTCCTACGAGCAGTACTTC
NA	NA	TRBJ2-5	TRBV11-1	CASSPSGYNQETQYF	TGTGCCAGCAGCCCCAGTGGGTACAACCAAGAGACCCAGTACTTC
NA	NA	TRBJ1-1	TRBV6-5	CASSYLSGPSTGEAFF	TGTGCCAGCAGTTACCTATCGGGACCGAGCACTGGAGAAGCTTTCTTT
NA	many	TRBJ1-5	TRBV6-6	CASSHKGFSNQPQHF	TGTGCCAGCAGCCATAAGGGGTTCAGCAATCAGCCCCAGCATTTT
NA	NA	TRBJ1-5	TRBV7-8	CASSLGSGLGQPQHF	TGTGCCAGCAGCTTAGGTTCTGGACTCGGTCAGCCCCAGCATTTT
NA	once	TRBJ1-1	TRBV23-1	CASSQSGRNQTANTEAFF	TGCGCCAGCAGTCAATCCGGACGTAACCAGACGGCGAACACTGAAGCTTTCTTT
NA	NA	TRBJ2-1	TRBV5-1	CASSFEGRNYNEQFF	TGCGCCAGCAGCTTTGAAGGAAGAAACTACAATGAGCAGTTCTTC
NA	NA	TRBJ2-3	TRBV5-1	CASSLAGSGTDTQYF	TGCGCCAGCAGCTTGGCAGGGTCCGGGACAGATACGCAGTATTTT
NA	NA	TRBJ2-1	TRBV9	CASSPPAGRHEQFF	TGTGCCAGCAGCCCCCCGGCCGGGCGGCATGAGCAGTTCTTC
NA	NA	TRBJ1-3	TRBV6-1	CASSERGSQAGGNTIYF	TGTGCCAGCAGTGAAAGGGGCAGCCAGGCGGGAGGAAACACCATATATTTT
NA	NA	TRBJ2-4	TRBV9	CASSVGSAPKNIQYF	TGTGCCAGCAGCGTGGGGTCTGCCCCGAAAAACATTCAGTACTTC
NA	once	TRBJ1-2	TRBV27	CASGTIRGFNYGYTF	TGTGCCAGCGGGACGATTCGAGGATTCAACTATGGCTACACCTTC
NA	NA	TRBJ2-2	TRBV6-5	CASSYGIPGTGELFF	TGTGCCAGCAGTTACGGTATCCCGGGAACCGGGGAGCTGTTTTTT
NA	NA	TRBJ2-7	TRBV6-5	CASTEDSPPYEQYF	TGTGCCAGCACCGAGGACAGCCCACCCTACGAGCAGTACTTC
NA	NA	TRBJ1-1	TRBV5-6	CASSPRLTEAFF	TGTGCCAGCAGCCCTCGTCTTACTGAAGCTTTCTTT
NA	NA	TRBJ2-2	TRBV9	CASSVDVRRNTGELFF	TGTGCCAGCAGCGTAGATGTCAGGCGGAACACCGGGGAGCTGTTTTTT
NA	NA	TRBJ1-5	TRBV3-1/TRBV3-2	CASSQVEGVSVSSYSNQPQHF	TGTGCCAGCAGCCAAGTCGAGGGCGTCTCCGTATCGAGTTATAGCAATCAGCCCCAGCATTTT
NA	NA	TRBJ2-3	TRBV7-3	CASSSLGAGTDTQYF	TGTGCCAGCAGCTCTCTAGGAGCGGGCACAGATACGCAGTATTTT
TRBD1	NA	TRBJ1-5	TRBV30	CASGQGPNQPQHF	TGTGCCTCCGGACAGGGACCCAATCAGCCCCAGCATTTT
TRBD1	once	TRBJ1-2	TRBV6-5	CASSYSRQGTGGGYTF	TGTGCCAGCAGTTATTCCCGACAGGGGACCGGGGGTGGCTACACCTTC
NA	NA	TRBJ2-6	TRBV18	CASSPDRGANVLTF	TGTGCCAGCTCTCCCGACAGGGGGGCCAACGTCCTGACTTTC
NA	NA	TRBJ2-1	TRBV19	CASRERGSSYNEQFF	TGTGCCAGTAGGGAGCGCGGAAGCTCCTACAATGAGCAGTTCTTC
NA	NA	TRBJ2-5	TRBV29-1	CSVAYRVRQETQYF	TGCAGCGTCGCTTACAGGGTACGACAAGAGACCCAGTACTTC
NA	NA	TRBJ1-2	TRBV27	CASSLQGDYGYTF	TGTGCCAGCAGTTTGCAGGGTGACTATGGCTACACCTTC
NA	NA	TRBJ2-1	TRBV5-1	CASIREPLLYNEQFF	TGCGCCAGCATACGGGAGCCACTACTCTACAATGAGCAGTTCTTC
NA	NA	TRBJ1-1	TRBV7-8	CASSSPGAVNTEAFF	TGTGCCAGCAGCTCCCCCGGGGCGGTGAACACTGAAGCTTTCTTT
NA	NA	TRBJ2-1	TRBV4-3	CASSQDLPSYNEQFF	TGCGCCAGCAGCCAAGATCTGCCTTCCTACAATGAGCAGTTCTTC
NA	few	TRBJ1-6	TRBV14	CASSQATPSPLHF	TGTGCCAGCAGCCAAGCTACTCCTTCACCCCTCCACTTT
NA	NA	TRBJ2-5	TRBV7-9	CASSPTLLAQYF	TGTGCCAGCAGCCCAACTTTATTGGCCCAGTACTTC
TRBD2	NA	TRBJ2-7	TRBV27	CASSWRNSGMGEQYF	TGTGCCAGCAGTTGGCGGAATAGCGGGATGGGTGAGCAGTACTTC
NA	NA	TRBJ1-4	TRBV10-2	CASSEGGGTNEKLFF	TGCGCCAGCAGTGAAGGAGGGGGTACTAATGAAAAACTGTTTTTT
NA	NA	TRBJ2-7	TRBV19	CASSIYGGPYEQYF	TGTGCCAGTAGTATCTACGGCGGCCCCTACGAGCAGTACTTC
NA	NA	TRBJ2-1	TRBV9	CASSTRGQTYNEQFF	TGTGCCAGCAGCACCCGAGGCCAAACCTACAATGAGCAGTTCTTC
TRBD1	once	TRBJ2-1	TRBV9	CASSVGTGPINEQFF	TGTGCCAGCAGCGTAGGGACAGGGCCGATCAATGAGCAGTTCTTC
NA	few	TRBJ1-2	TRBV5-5	CASSINGRDYGYTF	TGTGCCAGCAGCATCAACGGCAGGGACTATGGCTACACCTTC
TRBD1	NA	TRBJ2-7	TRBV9	CASSPDPGQGIGEQYF	TGTGCCAGCAGCCCCGATCCGGGACAGGGAATTGGAGAGCAGTACTTC
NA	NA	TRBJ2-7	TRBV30	CAHPDRLGYEQYF	TGTGCCCACCCCGACAGGCTGGGATACGAGCAGTACTTC
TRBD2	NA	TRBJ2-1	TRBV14	CASSQRARGYYNEQFF	TGTGCCAGCAGCCAACGGGCGCGGGGGTACTACAATGAGCAGTTCTTC
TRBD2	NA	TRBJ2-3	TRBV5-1	CASSPGLAGGGSTDTQYF	TGCGCCAGCAGCCCGGGACTAGCGGGAGGAGGGAGTACAGATACGCAGTATTTT
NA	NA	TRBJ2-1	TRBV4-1	CASSPSGLASPYNEQFF	TGCGCCAGCAGCCCTTCGGGGCTAGCGAGCCCCTACAATGAGCAGTTCTTC
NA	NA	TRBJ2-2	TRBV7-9	CASSPTGELFF	TGTGCCAGCAGCCCTACCGGGGAGCTGTTTTTT
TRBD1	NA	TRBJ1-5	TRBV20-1	CSASDRDQPQHF	TGCAGTGCCAGTGACAGGGATCAGCCCCAGCATTTT
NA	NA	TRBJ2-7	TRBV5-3	CARSFHNTKGGYEQYF	TGTGCCAGAAGCTTCCACAATACAAAGGGGGGTTACGAGCAGTACTTC
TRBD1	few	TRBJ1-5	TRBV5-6	CASSLATGRPNNQPQHF	TGTGCCAGCAGCTTGGCGACAGGGAGGCCCAACAATCAGCCCCAGCATTTT
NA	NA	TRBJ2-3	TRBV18	CASSPPSVSTDTQYF	TGTGCCAGCTCACCACCCAGCGTAAGCACAGATACGCAGTATTTT
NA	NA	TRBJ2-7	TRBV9	CASSVAATYEQYF	TGTGCCAGCAGCGTAGCGGCAACCTACGAGCAGTACTTC
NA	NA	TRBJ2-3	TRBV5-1	CASRVNRADTQYF	TGCGCCAGCAGGGTCAATAGAGCAGATACGCAGTATTTT
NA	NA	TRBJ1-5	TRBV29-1	CSVGQTSNQPQHF	TGCAGCGTTGGACAAACTAGCAATCAGCCCCAGCATTTT
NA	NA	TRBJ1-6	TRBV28	CASSERDGLNSPLHF	TGTGCCAGCAGTGAGAGGGACGGCCTAAATTCGCCCCTCCACTTT
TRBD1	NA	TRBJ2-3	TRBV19	CASRLLAGTGQMDTQYF	TGTGCCAGTAGACTCCTCGCCGGGACAGGACAAATGGATACGCAGTATTTT
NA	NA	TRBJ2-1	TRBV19	CASRSDGGNPGEQFF	TGTGCCAGTAGGTCCGATGGGGGTAACCCCGGTGAGCAGTTCTTC
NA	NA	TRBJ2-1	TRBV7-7	CASSLGSRVAPGSEQFF	TGTGCTAGCAGCTTAGGGTCGCGGGTGGCCCCCGGGAGTGAGCAGTTCTTC
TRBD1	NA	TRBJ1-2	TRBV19	CASSPQNRGHSYGYTF	TGTGCCAGTAGTCCGCAGAACAGGGGCCATAGCTATGGCTACACCTTC
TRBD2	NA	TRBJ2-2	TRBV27	CASRAGAMYTGELFF	TGTGCCAGCCGAGCGGGAGCGATGTATACCGGGGAGCTGTTTTTT